What follows describes a single T cell receptor (beta chain). The data are from a study of cytomegalovirus exposure and HLA in healthy donors. The primer mix had 60 Vbeta and 13 Jbeta primers. Sequenced by immunoSEQ multiplex PCR; TCRdb stores in-frame clones only, minus some. The sample includes about 130,000 clones, about 80% of them seen just once. Looked up from germline, CDR1 is MNHNS and CDR2 is SASEGT. V gave up 7 bases and J gave up 5 bases, with 17 bases separating them. This CDR3 is built from 14 residues. Sample: PBMCs. This TCR was sampled from a boy between 2 and 10 years old in good health and CMV-seronegative. J is TRBJ1-1 and V is TRBV6-1; D possibly corresponds to TRBD1 (6 bases). CDR3 DNA: TGTGCCAGCACTGAGGGGGGTGGATGGACTGAAGCTTTCTTT. Protein: CASTEGGGWTEAFF.